The entry that follows covers one T cell receptor beta chain sequence. Its antigen is not known. The data were taken from a study of T cell repertoires in cytomegalovirus infection. Study-wide background: TCR beta signatures that were public indicated CMV infection and matching HLA type.

Study outcomes and limitations: CMV-specific HLA-C-restricted TCR beta clonotypes dominated the ex vivo response.

TCRdb re-called the reads with MiXCR, one entry per CDR3 protein. This table holds approximately 50,000 distinct CDR3 sequences, around 18% found once. The sample consisted of CD8+ T cells from cultured PBMCs, taken from culture after CMV antigen stimulation. This receptor was identified in a human donor in good health (CMV status not recorded). Some clones in this sample may be carry-over from other donors' samples.

CDR3 residues: CASSAVPAGVIYGEQFF. The CDR3 bases are TGTGCCAGCAGTGCAGTCCCGGCGGGAGTCATTTATGGTGAGCAGTTCTTC. The chain links TRBV28 to TRBJ2-1; TRBD2 agrees at 7 bases. The CDR3 is 17 residues long. V gave up 5 bases and J gave up 9 bases; unmatched junction bases: 19. Germline V lookup: CDR1 MDHEN, CDR2 SYDVKM.